These 29 T cell receptor beta chains were sequenced from one sample in a study of OX40 agonist ivuxolimab in advanced cancers. Profiled with immunoSEQ multiplex PCR; TCRdb holds only in-frame clones, not every one. The table shows 35,000 to 45,000 clones, with 80% to 95% occurring only once. The sample was CD4+ or CD8+ T cells sorted from blood, taken in a trial of the OX40 agonist ivuxolimab. The receptors come from an adult with an advanced solid tumor such as melanoma, head and neck, liver or kidney cancer.

This clone appeared a few times. The gene calls are TRBV18 and TRBJ2-1; TRBD2 agrees at 12 bases. The length of the CDR3 is 16 residues. Trimming removed 4 bases from V and 7 bases from J; junction bases left unmatched: 8. Germline V lookup: CDR1 KGHSH, CDR2 LQKENI. DNA for the CDR3: TGTGCCAGCTCACTTCAGACTAGCGGGAGATATAATGAGCAGTTCTTC. This codes for CASSLQTSGRYNEQFF. Together with reference TRBV18 and TRBJ2-1, the CDR3 gives the full variable domain: NAGVMQNPRHLVRRRGQEARLRCSPMKGHSHVYWYRQLPEEGLKFMVYLQKENIIDESGMPKERFSAEFPKEGPSILRIQQVVRGDSAAYFCASSLQTSGRYNEQFFGPGTRLTVL.

This clone was recorded once. One end of the junction fails to match germline, which may point to a read error. The chain combines TRBV7-9 with TRBJ1-2; 8 positions match TRBD1. The germline V gene encodes CDR1 SEHNR and CDR2 FQNEAQ (reference sequence). The CDR3 sequence is 13 residues long. The CDR3 reads CASRQGINYGYTF. CDR3 bases: TGTGCTAGCAGACAGGGGATAAACTATGGCTACACCTTC.

The chain recombines TRBV19 with TRBJ2-7, with 9 positions matching TRBD1. Germline CDR1 reads LNHDA; CDR2 reads SQIVND (reference sequence). Germline trimming cut 5 bases from V and 3 bases from J; bases unmatched to any gene: 5. The CDR3 loop spans 14 amino acids. CDR3: CASSVGQGFYEQYF. Written as DNA, the CDR3 is TGTGCCAGTAGTGTGGGACAGGGTTTCTACGAGCAGTACTTC.

The chain uses TRBV27 and TRBJ1-5; possible D gene TRBD1, 5 bases. CDR1 and CDR2 (germline): MNHEY, SMNVEV (reference sequence). V lost 6 bases, J lost 6 bases, and 12 bases lay in between. This CDR3 has 13 residues. The CDR3 coding sequence is TGTGCCAGCAGAACAGGTCTCGGTCAGCCCCAGCATTTT. Translated: CASRTGLGQPQHF.

The chain couples TRBV4-2 to TRBJ2-7, with D maybe TRBD1 (6 bases). Trimming pared 0 bases from V and 3 bases from J, leaving 12 bases between. Germline V gene lookup returns CDR1 LGHNA and CDR2 YNFKEQ. CDR3 length: 15 amino acids. CDR3 region: CASSQDRGVFYEQYF. The CDR3 DNA reads as TGTGCCAGCAGCCAAGACAGGGGCGTTTTCTACGAGCAGTACTTC.

The chain links TRBV4-1 to TRBJ2-5, with 9 bases identical to TRBD1. The J call is uncertain, as TRBJ2-7 better fits the DNA end. Germline V gene lookup returns CDR1 MGHRA and CDR2 YSYEKL. This CDR3 comprises 16 residues. Here the CDR3 reads CASSQRFGTGIYEQYF. CDR3 sequence (DNA): TGCGCCAGCAGCCAGAGATTCGGGACAGGGATCTACGAGCAGTACTTC.

The chain links TRBV6-6 to TRBJ2-7, with a possible D match to TRBD2 (6 bases). The length of the CDR3 is 11 residues. Germline CDR1 MNHNY, CDR2 SVGAGI (reference sequence). The V end was cut by 6 bases, the J end by 4 bases, with 7 bases between. The CDR3 loop reads CASSGGYEQYF. CDR3 DNA sequence: TGTGCCAGCAGCGGGGGATACGAGCAGTACTTC.

The V gene is TRBV10-3, the J gene TRBJ2-7; tentative D call: TRBD2 (5 bases). Trimming cost V 10 bases and J 2 bases, with 15 bases left between them. The CDR3 has 13 amino acids. The germline V gene encodes CDR1 ENHRY and CDR2 SYGVKD. CDR3 protein: CATPRAQTYEQYF. The CDR3 nucleotides read TGTGCCACCCCGAGGGCCCAGACCTACGAGCAGTACTTC.

The chain couples TRBV7-9 to TRBJ2-1, with TRBD1 as a possible D gene (5 bases). The CDR3 is 13 residues long. CDR1 is SEHNR, CDR2 FQNEAQ, per germline (reference sequence). Trimming stripped 4 bases from V and 4 bases from J, with 8 bases between. In nucleotides, the CDR3 is TGTGCCAGCAGCTCGGCAGGGTACAATGAGCAGTTCTTC. This translates into CASSSAGYNEQFF.

The chain uses TRBV6-5 and TRBJ2-3; the match to TRBD1 covers 9 bases. The V gene end was trimmed by 5 bases and the J gene end by 6 bases; junction bases not matched to a gene: 9. This CDR3 comprises 15 residues. Germline loops: CDR1 MNHEY, CDR2 SVGAGI. CDR3 loop: CASSPWTGVRDTQYF. The CDR3 region has the DNA TGTGCCAGCAGTCCTTGGACAGGGGTGAGGGATACGCAGTATTTT.

CDR3 sequence (DNA): TGCGCCAGCAGCCAAGATCTCAGGACTGAAGCTTTCTTT. Translating gives CASSQDLRTEAFF. The chain employs TRBV4-3 and TRBJ1-1, with D uncertain. The CDR3 length is 13 residues. V dropped 0 bases and J dropped 5 bases, with 7 bases sitting between them. Germline values: CDR1 LGHNA, CDR2 YSLEER.

The chain couples TRBV7-9 to TRBJ2-5, with TRBD1 matching over 9 bases. The CDR3 has 14 residues. The germline V gene encodes CDR1 SEHNR and CDR2 FQNEAQ (reference sequence). V lost 2 bases and J lost 4; bases outside the gene matches: 2. CDR3 nucleotides: TGTGCCAGCAGCTTATTGGGACAGGGAGAGACCCAGTACTTC. Translating gives CASSLLGQGETQYF.

CDR3 sequence: CASSARGEETQYF. The CDR3 DNA sequence: TGTGCCAGCAGCGCGCGGGGCGAAGAGACCCAGTACTTC. The chain combines TRBV11-2 with TRBJ2-5; D may be TRBD2 (6 bases). Trimming pared 5 bases from V and 3 bases from J, leaving 10 bases between. The V gene's germline CDR1 is SGHAT and CDR2 FQNNGV. The CDR3 runs to 13 residues.

By share of the sample, this clone is large. The genes are TRBV4-1 and TRBJ2-3, with 9 bases that match TRBD1. The CDR3 runs to 16 residues. Germline assignment: CDR1 MGHRA and CDR2 YSYEKL. The V segment lost 8 bases and the J segment 4 bases; nucleotides outside the gene matches: 13. In DNA, the CDR3 is TGCGCCAGCGCACCCGGGACAGGGTTTGCGGCAGATACGCAGTATTTT. The encoded protein is CASAPGTGFAADTQYF.

V and J are TRBV7-9 and TRBJ2-7, with 10 nucleotides matching TRBD2. CDR3 length equals 15 residues. After removal of 3 bases from V and 7 bases from J, the junction contained 9 bases not matched to a gene. Germline CDR1 reads SEHNR; CDR2 reads FQNEAQ (reference sequence). This CDR3 is CASSLSGTSAGEQYF. Here the CDR3 DNA reads TGTGCCAGCAGCTTGTCCGGGACTAGCGCCGGTGAGCAGTACTTC.

This clone was counted a single time. This sequence joins TRBV5-8 and TRBJ2-1; D not resolved. The V end was cut by 1 base, the J end by 3 bases, with 11 bases between. There are 15 residues in the CDR3. Germline CDR1 reads SGHTS; CDR2 reads YDEGEE. In DNA, the CDR3 is TGTGCCAGCAGCTTGAGCCCAGGCGGCTACAATGAGCAGTTCTTC. Its protein product is CASSLSPGGYNEQFF.

The chain has TRBV7-8 and TRBJ1-1; possibly TRBD1 for D (6 bases). V was clipped by 0 bases and J by 7 bases, with 15 bases between them. CDR3 length equals 15 residues. CDR1 SGHVS and CDR2 FQNEAQ come from the germline V gene. The CDR3 sequence: CASSLAPNRADEAFF. As DNA, the CDR3 is TGTGCCAGCAGCTTAGCGCCGAACAGGGCGGATGAAGCTTTCTTT. Using reference TRBV7-8 and TRBJ1-1 for the parts outside the CDR3, the full variable domain is GAGVSQSPRYKVAKRGQDVALRCDPISGHVSLFWYQQALGQGPEFLTYFQNEAQLDKSGLPSDRFFAERPEGSVSTLKIQRTQQEDSAVYLCASSLAPNRADEAFFGQGTRLTVV.

J is TRBJ1-1 and V is TRBV28; D uncertain. In germline, CDR1 is MDHEN, CDR2 SYDVKM. The CDR3 extends over 13 amino acids. V shed 7 bases and J shed 1 base, with 10 bases lying between them. The CDR3 bases are TGTGCCAGCACCCCGGACGGGAACACTGAAGCTTTCTTT. The encoded protein is CASTPDGNTEAFF.

V usage is TRBV4-2 and J usage is TRBJ2-1; D may be TRBD2 (5 bases). Looked up from germline, CDR1 is LGHNA and CDR2 is YNFKEQ. V was trimmed by 4 bases and J by 7 bases, leaving 5 bases between them. This CDR3 region has 11 residues. CDR3 nucleotide sequence: TGTGCCAGCAGCCCGGGGAATGAGCAGTTCTTC. This sequence encodes CASSPGNEQFF.

The chain uses TRBV19 and TRBJ2-7, with 8 positions matching TRBD2. CDR1 and CDR2 from the germline V gene are LNHDA and SQIVND (reference sequence). The V segment lost 1 base and the J segment 2 bases; nucleotides outside the gene matches: 4. The CDR3 extends over 15 amino acids. Written as DNA, the CDR3 is TGTGCCAGTAGTATAGTAGCGGGATCTCCCTACGAGCAGTACTTC. This codes for CASSIVAGSPYEQYF.

This chain connects TRBV10-3 to TRBJ2-1; D uncertain. In germline, CDR1 is ENHRY, CDR2 SYGVKD. There are 15 residues in the CDR3. V lost 5 bases and J 0 bases, leaving 11 bases between the germline ends. CDR3 loop: CAISLSDGSYNEQFF. The CDR3 nucleotides are TGTGCCATCAGTTTATCGGATGGCTCCTACAATGAGCAGTTCTTC.

As to this clone: Sequence at one end of the junction differs from germline and may be a read error. The chain uses TRBV9 and TRBJ1-2; D call uncertain. CDR3 length: 17 residues. Germline loops: CDR1 SGDLS, CDR2 YYNGEE. The CDR3 loop reads CASSVDGILRANYDYTF. The CDR3 nucleotides read TGTGCCAGCAGCGTAGACGGCATTCTCAGAGCTAACTATGACTACACCTTC.

Comment on this clone: This CDR3 is also generated by other DNA sequences in the sample. The rearrangement uses TRBV5-1 and TRBJ2-7; TRBD2 aligns across 8 bases. The ends lost 5 bases at V and 1 base at J; junction bases unmatched: 8. The germline CDR1 and CDR2 sequences are SGHRS and YFSETQ. The CDR3 spans 15 residues. The CDR3 DNA is TGCGCCAGCAGTGGTGTAGCGGGAAAGTCCTACGAGCAGTACTTC. Amino acids: CASSGVAGKSYEQYF.

V is TRBV28 and J is TRBJ1-4, with D possibly TRBD1 on 5 matching bases. This CDR3 region has 14 residues. CDR1 is MDHEN, CDR2 SYDVKM, per germline. The V end was cut by 6 bases, the J end by 8 bases, with 16 bases between. This chain's CDR3 is CASSWRGIGEKLFF. The CDR3 nucleotides are TGTGCCAGCAGCTGGCGGGGGATCGGGGAAAAACTGTTTTTT.

This sequence joins TRBV6-5 and TRBJ1-1; tentatively, D is TRBD1 (5 bases). The CDR3 sequence is 12 residues long. The V gene's germline CDR1 is MNHEY and CDR2 SVGAGI. V was cut by 2 bases and J by 4 bases, with 5 bases left in between. CDR3 in DNA: TGTGCCAGCAGTTACGGGGGCACTGAAGCTTTCTTT. This gives the protein CASSYGGTEAFF.

This chain joins TRBV7-2 and TRBJ2-3, with D possibly matching TRBD1 (5 bases). Germline assignment: CDR1 SGHTA and CDR2 FQGNSA. The CDR3 is 13 residues long. V dropped 4 bases and J dropped 2 bases, with 7 bases sitting between them. The CDR3 spells CASSSDNTDTQYF. As DNA, the CDR3 is TGTGCCAGCAGCTCGGACAACACAGATACGCAGTATTTT.

The chain is built from TRBV4-2 and TRBJ1-2, with D hard to call. V was shortened by 3 bases and J by 4 bases, with 15 bases between the two germline ends. This CDR3 has 15 amino acids. Germline CDR1 reads LGHNA; CDR2 reads YNFKEQ. This CDR3 is CASSHLPPGAYGYTF. For the CDR3, the DNA is TGTGCCAGCAGCCACCTTCCCCCGGGAGCCTATGGCTACACCTTC.

CDR3 loop: CASSVDRGSEAFF. The CDR3 DNA reads as TGTGCCAGCAGCGTAGACAGGGGCTCTGAAGCTTTCTTT. This chain uses TRBV7-9 with TRBJ1-1, with 8 bases that match TRBD1. There are 13 residues in the CDR3. CDR1 SEHNR and CDR2 FQNEAQ come from the germline V gene (reference sequence). Trimming removed 5 bases from V and 6 bases from J; junction bases left unmatched: 5.

Worth noting for this clone: Other DNA sequences in this specimen translate into the identical CDR3. The chain combines TRBV19 with TRBJ1-1, with D possibly TRBD1 on 5 matching bases. V was clipped by 1 base and J by 4 bases, with 7 bases between them. This CDR3 region has 13 residues. Per the germline V gene, CDR1 is LNHDA and CDR2 is SQIVND (reference sequence). CDR3 in DNA: TGTGCCAGTAGTATAGCCGGGGGCACTGAAGCTTTCTTT. Its translation: CASSIAGGTEAFF.